This paragraph covers one T cell receptor beta chain sequence. The data belong to a study of T-cell reconstitution after alpha-beta-depleted transplantation in children. TCRbeta library preparation incorporated unique molecular identifiers. MiXCR, applied by TCRdb to the PCR reads, yields one record per CDR3 protein. The sample consists of about 590,000 distinct CDR3 sequences, 13% of them appearing once. Between the trimmed V and J ends, which lost 5 bases and 4 bases, there was a span of 9 bases. The CDR3 contains 13 residues. Germline loops: CDR1 SGHTA, CDR2 FQGNSA. This sequence originates from a male patient between 10 and 17 years old who had a stem cell transplant for acute myeloid leukemia, so the T cells may come from the graft donor. This chain links TRBV7-2 with TRBJ2-1; D is ambiguous. The specimen was PBMCs, mostly from graft donor cells, collected 360 days after TCRalphabeta/CD19-depleted stem cell transplant. The CDR3 sequence is CASSVLEYNEQFF. The CDR3, as DNA: TGTGCCAGCAGCGTCCTAGAATACAATGAGCAGTTCTTC.